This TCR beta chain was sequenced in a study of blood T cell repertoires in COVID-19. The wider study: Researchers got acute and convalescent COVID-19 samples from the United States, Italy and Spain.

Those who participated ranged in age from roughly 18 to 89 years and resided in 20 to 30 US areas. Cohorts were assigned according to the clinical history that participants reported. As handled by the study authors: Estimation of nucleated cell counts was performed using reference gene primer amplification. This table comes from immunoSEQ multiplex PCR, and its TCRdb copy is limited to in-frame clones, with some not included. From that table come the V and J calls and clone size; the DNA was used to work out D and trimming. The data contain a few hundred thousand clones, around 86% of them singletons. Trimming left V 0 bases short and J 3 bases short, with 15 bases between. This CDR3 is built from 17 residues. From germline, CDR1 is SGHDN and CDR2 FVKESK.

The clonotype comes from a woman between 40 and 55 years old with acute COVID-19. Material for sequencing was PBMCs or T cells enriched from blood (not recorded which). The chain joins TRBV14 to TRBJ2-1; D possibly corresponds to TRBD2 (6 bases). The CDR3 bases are TGTGCCAGCAGCCAAGACGGGGGTCCGTGGGTCTACAATGAGCAGTTCTTC. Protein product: CASSQDGGPWVYNEQFF.